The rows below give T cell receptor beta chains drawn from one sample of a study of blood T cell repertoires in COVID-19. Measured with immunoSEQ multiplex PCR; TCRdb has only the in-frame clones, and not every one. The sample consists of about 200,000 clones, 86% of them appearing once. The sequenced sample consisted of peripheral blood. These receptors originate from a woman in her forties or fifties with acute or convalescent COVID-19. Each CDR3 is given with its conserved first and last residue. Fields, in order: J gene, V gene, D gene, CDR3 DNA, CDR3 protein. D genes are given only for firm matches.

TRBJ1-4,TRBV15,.,TGTGCCACCAGCAGAGATCTCAGTAATGAAAAACTGTTTTTT,CATSRDLSNEKLFF
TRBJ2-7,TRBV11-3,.,TGTGCCAGCGGATCAACTACGGTCTACGAGCAGTACTTC,CASGSTTVYEQYF
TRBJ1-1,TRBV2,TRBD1,TGTGCCAGCAGACAACAGGGGTTGAACACTGAAGCTTTCTTT,CASRQQGLNTEAFF
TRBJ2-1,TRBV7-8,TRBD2,TGTGCCAGCAGCCCTCGCCCCCTAGCGGGAGTTGGTAGTGAGCAGTTCTTC,CASSPRPLAGVGSEQFF
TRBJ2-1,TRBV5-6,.,TGTGCCAGCAGAAGGACAGACGGCGCCTACAATGAGCAGTTCTTC,CASRRTDGAYNEQFF
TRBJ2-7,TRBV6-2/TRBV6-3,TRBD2,TGTGCCAGCAGGCCTAGCGGGTCTACCTACGAGCAGTACTTC,CASRPSGSTYEQYF
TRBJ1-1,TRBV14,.,TGTGCCAGCAGCCACTGGGGCAGGAACACTGAAGCTTTCTTT,CASSHWGRNTEAFF
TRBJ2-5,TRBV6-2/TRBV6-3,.,TGTGCCAGCAGCACCAGGAACCAAGAGACCCAGTACTTC,CASSTRNQETQYF
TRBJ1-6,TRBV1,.,TGCACCAGCAGCCCGGACTGGACGATCCCTTCACCCCTCCACTTT,CTSSPDWTIPSPLHF
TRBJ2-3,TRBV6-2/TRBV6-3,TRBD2,TGTGCCAGCAGTCCCCTGGCGGGAGGGCCAGGGGATACGCAGTATTTT,CASSPLAGGPGDTQYF
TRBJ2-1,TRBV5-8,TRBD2,TGTGCCAGCAGATTGGGACTAGCGGACTACAATGAGCAGTTCTTC,CASRLGLADYNEQFF
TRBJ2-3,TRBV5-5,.,TGTGCCAGCAGCCCAATAGCGATTAGCACAGATACGCAGTATTTT,CASSPIAISTDTQYF
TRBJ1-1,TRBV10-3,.,TGTGCCATCAGCGGGACAAGTATTTCTGAAGCTTTCTTT,CAISGTSISEAFF
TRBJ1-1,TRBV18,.,TGTGCCAGCTCCCCACGACAGACGTCCATGAACACTGAAGCTTTCTTT,CASSPRQTSMNTEAFF
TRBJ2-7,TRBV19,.,TGTGCCAGTAGATTTAGGAGGGTCGTATTGTACGAGCAGTACTTC,CASRFRRVVLYEQYF